These 15 T cell receptor beta chains originate from one sample sequenced in a study of blood T cells in healthy people across ages. A second PCR of 7 to 11 cycles used a sample-barcoded 5' primer and a J-beta primer mix. TCRdb used MiXCR to reprocess the 5' RACE reads, holding one entry per CDR3 protein. The profile shows around 800,000 distinct CDR3 sequences, 55% to 65% of them singletons. Sequencing was performed on blood. The receptors stem from a man aged 25-40 years in good health.

Worth noting for this clonotype: One end of the junction is discordant with germline, which a read error may explain. The CDR3 nucleotides read TGTGCCAGCACTATACAGGGAGGCAGCACAGATATGCAGTATTTT. Translating gives CASTIQGGSTDMQYF. This chain uses TRBV9 with TRBJ2-3; D is possibly TRBD1 or TRBD2 (6 bases each). This CDR3 is built from 15 residues. CDR1 SGDLS and CDR2 YYNGEE come from the germline V gene.

This chain links TRBV20-1 with TRBJ1-6; maybe TRBD1 (5 bases). V was shortened by 7 bases and J by 7 bases, with 17 bases between the two germline ends. Germline V lookup: CDR1 DFQATT, CDR2 SNEGSKA (reference sequence). This CDR3 region has 14 residues. CDR3 sequence (DNA): TGCAGTGTTACCCAGGGAGCGAAGAATTCACCCCTCCACTTT. Its protein product is CSVTQGAKNSPLHF.

This clonotype was counted a few times. The V and J genes are TRBV6-2 or TRBV6-3 and TRBJ1-2; maybe TRBD1 (5 bases). Germline assignment: CDR1 MNHEY and CDR2 SVGEGT. The CDR3 is made up of 14 amino acids. The ends were cut back, 6 bases at V and 0 bases at J, with 11 bases in the middle. The CDR3 spells CASRPTGANYGYTF. For the CDR3, the DNA is TGTGCCAGCAGACCAACGGGGGCTAACTATGGCTACACCTTC.

This clonotype has only a few counts. The V call is TRBV25-1, the J call TRBJ1-5; no firm D call. From germline, CDR1 is MGHDK and CDR2 SYGVNS. CDR3 length: 17 amino acids. The germline V and J ends were trimmed by 3 bases and 2 bases, with 17 bases remaining between them. The CDR3 coding sequence is TGTGCCAGCAGTGACCCTCAAGACCGGCTTGGCAATCAGCCCCAGCATTTT. This gives the protein CASSDPQDRLGNQPQHF.

This clonotype was observed a handful of times. CDR3 coding DNA: TGTGCCAGCAGATCAGACGGACAGGGGGCTAATGAAAAACTGTTTTTT. Its translation is CASRSDGQGANEKLFF. V usage is TRBV7-9 and J usage is TRBJ1-4; 10 bases align to TRBD1. Germline-derived CDR1 and CDR2 are SEHNR and FQNEAQ (reference sequence). The CDR3 extends over 16 amino acids. The V and J ends lost 6 bases and 3 bases, in that order; junction bases with no gene match: 7. Full variable domain (rest looked up from reference TRBV7-9 and TRBJ1-4): DTGVSQNPRHKITKRGQNVTFRCDPISEHNRLYWYRQTLGQGPEFLTYFQNEAQLEKSRLLSDRFSAERPKGSFSTLEIQRTEQGDSAMYLCASRSDGQGANEKLFFGSGTQLSVL.

In its sample, this clonotype was seen a few times. The rearrangement joins TRBV15 to TRBJ2-3; 7 positions agree with TRBD2. Germline V CDR1 and CDR2: LNHNV, YYDKDF (reference sequence). V trimming: 1 base; J trimming: 5 bases; junction bases outside the gene matches: 6. CDR3 length: 15 amino acids. DNA of the CDR3: TGTGCCACCAGCAGAGGGGTCGCTAGCGGAGATACGCAGTATTTT. Protein: CATSRGVASGDTQYF.

The chain is built from TRBV24-1 and TRBJ1-5, with TRBD1 matching over 7 bases. This CDR3 is 17 amino acids long. Trimming took 8 bases from V and 1 from J; bases not matched to a gene: 13. Germline CDR1 is KGHDR and CDR2 is SFDVKD. CDR3 protein: CATIPRQGRWSNQPQHF. The DNA of the CDR3 is TGTGCCACCATCCCTCGACAGGGACGGTGGAGCAATCAGCCCCAGCATTTT.

This sequence joins TRBV12-3 or TRBV12-4 and TRBJ1-6; 8 positions match TRBD1. CDR3 length: 17 amino acids. Germline trimming cut 5 bases from V and 0 bases from J; bases unmatched to any gene: 6. CDR3 in amino acids: CASSPWTGSSYNSPLHF. CDR3 sequence (DNA): TGTGCCAGCAGTCCCTGGACAGGGAGCTCCTATAATTCACCCCTCCACTTT.

There are many counts of this clonotype. The V call is TRBV2, the J call TRBJ2-7; D is possibly TRBD1 (5 bases). This CDR3 has 12 residues. V was shortened by 5 bases and J by 3 bases, with 8 bases between the two germline ends. Germline assignment: CDR1 SNHLY and CDR2 FYNNEI. The CDR3 coding sequence is TGTGCCAGCAGTACCCAGGGCTACGAGCAGTACTTC. Its translation is CASSTQGYEQYF.

This clonotype came up a few times. The chain recombines TRBV9 with TRBJ2-7, with unresolved D. Between the trimmed V and J ends, which lost 0 bases and 0 bases, there was a span of 7 bases. The CDR3 is made up of 14 amino acids. From germline, CDR1 is SGDLS and CDR2 YYNGEE. CDR3 in amino acids: CASSVGQSSYEQYF. As DNA, the CDR3 is TGTGCCAGCAGCGTAGGGCAGAGCTCCTACGAGCAGTACTTC.

Notes on this clonotype: Germline and junction disagree at one end, which may indicate a read error. V gene TRBV4-1 combines with J gene TRBJ1-6, with TRBD1 identical over 8 bases. The CDR3 is 18 residues long. Germline V gene data show CDR1 as MGHRA and CDR2 as YSYEKL. DNA of the CDR3: TGCGCCGGCAGCCAAGTAGAATCCGGGACAGGTCTTAATTCACCCCTCCACTTT. This sequence encodes CAGSQVESGTGLNSPLHF.

V and J are TRBV7-2 and TRBJ2-5; weak D call: TRBD2 (6 bases). Per the germline V gene, CDR1 is SGHTA and CDR2 is FQGNSA. V was shortened by 2 bases and J by 1 base, with 11 bases between the two germline ends. The CDR3 consists of 15 residues. The CDR3: CASSLLWGVQETQYF. The CDR3 nucleotides are TGTGCCAGCAGCTTATTGTGGGGGGTCCAAGAGACCCAGTACTTC.

The chain carries TRBV20-1 and TRBJ2-3, with 8 positions matching TRBD2. This CDR3 spans 14 amino acids. V was clipped by 5 bases and J by 2 bases; unmatched bases: 6. Germline V gene data show CDR1 as DFQATT and CDR2 as SNEGSKA (reference sequence). Here the CDR3 reads CSARGGPYTDTQYF. In DNA, the CDR3 is TGCAGTGCTCGCGGGGGGCCCTACACAGATACGCAGTATTTT.

Written as DNA, the CDR3 is TGTGCCAGCAGTGATCCGGGACTAGCGGGGCATACGCAGTATTTT. It codes for CASSDPGLAGHTQYF. The gene calls are TRBV12-3 or TRBV12-4 and TRBJ2-3; 13 bases align to TRBD2. V was clipped by 5 bases and J by 7 bases; unmatched bases: 6. This CDR3 contains 15 residues.

The genes are TRBV7-2 and TRBJ1-2; the match to TRBD1 covers 8 bases. Per the germline V gene, CDR1 is SGHTA and CDR2 is FQGNSA. J was trimmed by 7 bases and V by 1 base; bases with no gene match: 2. The CDR3 is 13 amino acids. The CDR3 bases are TGTGCCAGCAGCTTAGGGACAGGGATTGGCTACACCTTC. This gives the protein CASSLGTGIGYTF.